This entry features one T cell receptor (beta chain) sequence. Its matching antigen is unknown. These data belong to a study of cytomegalovirus exposure and HLA in healthy donors. General study findings and limits: Productive status was seen about 87% or about 30% of the time for most TCR beta V segments in an earlier analysis. Researchers left out some V segments, among them TRBV6-2 and TRBV6-3, as indistinguishable.

V was trimmed by 4 bases and J by 4 bases, leaving 18 bases between them. The CDR3 covers 16 residues. Per germline, CDR1 SGHNT and CDR2 YYREEE (reference sequence). PCR was performed using 60 Vbeta and 13 Jbeta primers. The repertoire was sequenced with immunoSEQ multiplex PCR; TCRdb's copy has only in-frame clones and lacks some. Of a few hundred thousand clones listed, roughly four fifths are singletons. The sequence was collected from a woman between 55 and 75 years old in good health and CMV-seropositive. V usage is TRBV5-4 and J usage is TRBJ2-1; possible D gene TRBD2, 5 bases. The specimen sequenced was PBMCs. The CDR3 loop reads CASSPPRSGAYNEQFF. In DNA form, the CDR3 reads TGTGCCAGCAGCCCTCCCCGGAGCGGAGCATACAATGAGCAGTTCTTC.